Listed below are T cell receptor beta chains from one sample, sequenced in a study of T cell responses to AZD1222 COVID-19 vaccine. The method was immunoSEQ multiplex PCR; TCRdb's version includes in-frame clones alone and lacks a portion of them. The sample has tens of thousands of clones, around 84% seen once. Sequencing was performed on peripheral blood, taken on day 0 of AZD1222 vaccination. The receptors derive from an adult in good health. The CDR3 runs from the conserved cysteine through the conserved F or W.

>TRBJ2-7|TRBV27
CASSRGRDSYEQYF
>TRBJ2-1|TRBV5-1
CASRWNSAVSEQFF
>TRBJ1-4|TRBV6-5
CASIRDRLEKLFF
>TRBJ1-5|TRBV27
CASSEQGFQPQHF
>TRBJ1-5|TRBV6-1
CASSEMRGYSNQPQHF
>TRBJ2-7|TRBV29-1
CSVEVFNVRDRVEQYF
>TRBJ1-6|TRBV6-2/TRBV6-3
CASSHRSALHF
>TRBJ1-1|TRBV5-5
CASSLRITEAFF
>TRBJ1-4|TRBV4-2
CASSPSATTNEKLFF
>TRBJ2-5|TRBV7-9
CASSPGGRETQYF
>TRBJ1-2|TRBV29-1
CSVNPGTAINYGYTF
>TRBJ2-7|TRBV6-5
CASSYRDGTYEQYF
>TRBJ1-4|TRBV30
CARQGALGEKLFF
>TRBJ2-5|TRBV19
CASSITWEETQYF
>TRBJ1-2|TRBV9
CASSVVNHANYGYTF